This T cell receptor (beta chain) was sequenced in a study of post-analysis software for immune sequencing data (dated by TCRdb to between 2015 and 2016). At the level of the whole study: Relapsing-remitting, secondary progressive and progressive-relapsing multiple sclerosis were recorded as disease courses, and subtype annotation was lacking for some patients. The multiple sclerosis patient repertoires were compared with 11 previously published healthy control repertoires from donors aged about 6 to 26 years. A subset of samples was prepared in parallel using single-end sample barcoding, then pooled and co-amplified after Illumina adapter ligation.

Turning to this clonotype: Its antigen specificity is not known. No much larger clonotype is one base removed from it; base qualities were not supplied.

The CDR1 and CDR2 encoded by the germline V gene (reference sequence) are SGHNT and YYREEE. From its cysteine to its phenylalanine, the CDR3 spans 15 amino acids. Only the CDR3 part of the read is kept: 45 bases, read in frame from the first base. Trimmed from V: 2 bases; trimmed from J: 8 bases; junction bases lacking a gene match: 4. The full study reports these points: Normalized Chao1 diversity was significantly lower in multiple sclerosis patients than controls, suggesting substantial peripheral T-cell clonal expansion. When samples were clustered directly using the F measure, samples prepared in the same batch co-clustered strongly, which prompted a batch-effect correction. Several TRBV segments, including TRBV5-6, TRBV5-1 and TRBV20-1, were significantly more frequent in patients than controls. The multiple sclerosis patient group was slightly younger than the control group.

To demonstrate the VDJtools post-analysis software, TCR beta repertoires were profiled from the peripheral blood of more than ten young patients with multiple sclerosis. The multiple sclerosis patients were children and adolescents between roughly 6 and 16 years of age. The receptor library was made with PCR. The listed sequencing device is Illumina HiSeq 2500. Unique molecular identifiers were incorporated into TCR beta cDNA libraries to reduce PCR and sequencing biases. Per 1 to 10 million input T cells, approximately 500,000 cDNA molecules were obtained, such that each molecule approximated one T cell. The patient libraries were prepared and sequenced using the same protocol as the earlier healthy control dataset. Samples belonging to the same batch were prepared together, multiplexed and sequenced on a shared HiSeq lane. As for the original processing: Raw barcoded reads were processed with MIGEC, discarding single-read molecular identifier groups before consensus assembly and CDR3 extraction. Clonotype tables were post-analysed with VDJtools, and diversity was normalized by down-sampling all datasets to the smallest sample size. In repertoire overlap clustering, CDR3 amino acid sequences, but not nucleotide sequences, were matched to correct batch-related cross-sample contamination. Through fastp at Q25 and MiXCR, TCRdb rebuilt clones from the public reads, retaining in-frame beta chains. Rows merge per CDR3 protein into single entries with the most common DNA and genes. The V and J calls and clone size are TCRdb's, not the authors'. A total of under 900,000 distinct CDR3 sequences appear in this sample, around 53% of them only once. The top ten clonotypes cover 4.6% of the sample.

The sample comprised blood. This chain joins TRBV5-4 to TRBJ2-1, and TRBD2 aligns with 13 junction nucleotides. The sequence was obtained from a girl aged 5-17 years with multiple sclerosis. The base sequence is TGTGCCAGCAGCTTCGGACTAGCGGGAGATGATGAGCAGTTCTTC. This yields the protein CASSFGLAGDDEQFF.